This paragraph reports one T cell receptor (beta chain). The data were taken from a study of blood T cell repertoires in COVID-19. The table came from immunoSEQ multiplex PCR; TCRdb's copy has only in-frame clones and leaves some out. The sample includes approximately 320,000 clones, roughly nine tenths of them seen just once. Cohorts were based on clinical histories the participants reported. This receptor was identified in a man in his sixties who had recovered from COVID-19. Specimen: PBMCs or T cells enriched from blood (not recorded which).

CDR3 coding DNA: TGTGCCAGCAGGAGGACTAGGGAAGAGACCCAGTACTTC. It specifies CASRRTREETQYF. The chain uses TRBV6-1 and TRBJ2-5; 7 nucleotides align to TRBD2. CDR1 and CDR2 (germline): MNHNS, SASEGT. V was pared by 6 bases and J by 3 bases, with 4 bases of the junction left unmatched. The CDR3 spans 13 residues.